This T cell receptor beta chain was observed in a study of early T cells in non-severe SARS-CoV-2 infection. This clonotype occurred a few times. TCRdb fed the 5' RACE reads into MiXCR, producing one record per CDR3 protein. The sample lists about 56,000 distinct CDR3 sequences; about 16% were seen once. Trimming removed 2 bases at V and 3 bases at J, with 10 bases between. CDR3 length: 15 amino acids. The germline gives CDR1 MGHDK, CDR2 SYGVNS. The input for sequencing was whole blood, taken at baseline. The TCR originated in an adult who was a healthcare worker with PCR-confirmed SARS-CoV-2 infection or an uninfected control (not recorded which). This chain uses TRBV25-1 with TRBJ2-2; a possible D gene is TRBD1 (6 bases). CDR3 loop: CASSERGFDTGELFF. CDR3 nucleotide sequence: TGTGCCAGCAGTGAAAGGGGGTTCGACACCGGGGAGCTGTTTTTT.